The 9 T cell receptor beta chains listed next were all sequenced from one sample in a study of OX40 agonist ivuxolimab in advanced cancers. The repertoire was sequenced with immunoSEQ multiplex PCR; TCRdb's copy has only in-frame clones and lacks some. The sample holds more than 50,000 clones, 60% to 80% seen once. The sample in question was CD4+ or CD8+ T cells sorted from blood, obtained in a trial of the OX40 agonist ivuxolimab. The source of these receptors is an adult with an advanced solid tumor such as melanoma, head and neck, liver or kidney cancer.

The J gene is TRBJ2-3, the V gene TRBV7-2; no clear D gene. In germline, CDR1 is SGHTA, CDR2 FQGNSA. This CDR3 contains 13 residues. Trimming removed 2 bases from V and 4 bases from J, with 7 bases in between. The CDR3 DNA reads as TGTGCCAGCAGCTTATCAAGCGCAGATACGCAGTATTTT. Translated, it gives CASSLSSADTQYF.

This clone was observed a few times. The chain carries TRBV19 and TRBJ2-7, with D possibly being TRBD2 (7 bases). The germline V gene encodes CDR1 LNHDA and CDR2 SQIVND (reference sequence). With 5 bases removed from V and 2 bases from J, the gap between germline ends came to 25 bases. The CDR3 runs 18 residues. The CDR3 here is CASSLKRGGGTMTYEQYF. Written as DNA, the CDR3 is TGTGCCAGTAGTCTGAAACGAGGGGGGGGTACGATGACCTACGAGCAGTACTTC. Looking up the rest from reference TRBV19 and TRBJ2-7 gives the full variable domain: DGGITQSPKYLFRKEGQNVTLSCEQNLNHDAMYWYRQDPGQGLRLIYYSQIVNDFQKGDIAEGYSVSREKKESFPLTVTSAQKNPTAFYLCASSLKRGGGTMTYEQYFGPGTRLTVT.

V usage is TRBV5-1 and J usage is TRBJ1-1, with 9 bases aligning to TRBD1. The CDR3 has 14 residues. V dropped 2 bases and J dropped 5; count of bases not matched to a gene: 4. Looked up from germline, CDR1 is SGHRS and CDR2 is YFSETQ. CDR3 sequence (DNA): TGCGCCAGCAGCTTATCGACAGGGGGGACTGAAGCTTTCTTT. It yields the protein CASSLSTGGTEAFF.

The genes are TRBV25-1 and TRBJ1-4; the D gene is possibly TRBD1 (6 bases). This CDR3 contains 15 residues. V dropped 5 bases and J dropped 12 bases, with 22 bases sitting between them. CDR1 MGHDK and CDR2 SYGVNS come from the germline V gene. The CDR3 region has the DNA TGTGCCAGCAGTCGACCCGGGGGCGGAAGCGGTGAACTGTTTTTT. Amino acid sequence: CASSRPGGGSGELFF.

This clone was found a few times. The chain recombines TRBV2 with TRBJ1-2, with D perhaps matching TRBD1 (5 bases). The CDR3 contains 15 residues. Germline CDR1 SNHLY, CDR2 FYNNEI. Trimming cost V 5 bases and J 4 bases, with 17 bases left between them. CDR3 sequence (DNA): TGTGCCAGCAGTCCTGGGCCCGGGACGACCTATGGCTACACCTTC. It codes for CASSPGPGTTYGYTF.

J is TRBJ2-3 and V is TRBV9; TRBD1 aligns across 7 bases. From germline, CDR1 is SGDLS and CDR2 YYNGEE. J lost 3 bases, V lost 0 bases, and 7 bases had no gene match. CDR3 length: 16 residues. The CDR3 reads CASSVEGQLFTDTQYF. In DNA form, the CDR3 reads TGTGCCAGCAGCGTAGAGGGACAGCTTTTTACAGATACGCAGTATTTT. The full variable domain, its missing parts supplied by reference TRBV9 and TRBJ2-3, is DSGVTQTPKHLITATGQRVTLRCSPRSGDLSVYWYQQSLDQGLQFLIQYYNGEERAKGNILERFSAQQFPDLHSELNLSSLELGDSALYFCASSVEGQLFTDTQYFGPGTRLTVL.

The J gene is TRBJ2-3, the V gene TRBV7-2; 8 nucleotides agree with TRBD2. Trimming at V came to 4 bases and at J to 6 bases, leaving 6 bases not matched to a gene. Per the germline V gene, CDR1 is SGHTA and CDR2 is FQGNSA. This CDR3 spans 14 amino acids. The CDR3 is CASSSGGGEDTQYF. For the CDR3, the DNA is TGTGCCAGCAGCTCCGGGGGGGGAGAGGATACGCAGTATTTT. The variable domain in full, with the rest retrieved from reference TRBV7-2 and TRBJ2-3, is GAGVSQSPSNKVTEKGKDVELRCDPISGHTALYWYRQSLGQGLEFLIYFQGNSAPDKSGLPSDRFSAERTGGSVSTLTIQRTQQEDSAVYLCASSSGGGEDTQYFGPGTRLTVL.

The chain uses TRBV12-5 and TRBJ2-3, with TRBD2 matching 14 bases. This CDR3 is built from 22 residues. Per the germline V gene, CDR1 is LGHNT and CDR2 is FRNRAP. Trimming took 0 bases from V and 9 from J; bases not matched to a gene: 23. The CDR3 coding sequence is TGTGCTAGTGGTTTGGTATACAGATGGGAGACTAGCGGGGGGGCCTACCCCCCCACGCAGTATTTT. Encoded protein: CASGLVYRWETSGGAYPPTQYF.

V and J are TRBV30 and TRBJ2-2; 10 positions agree with TRBD2. V dropped 1 base and J dropped 2; count of bases not matched to a gene: 4. The CDR3 runs 16 residues. CDR1 is GTSNPN, CDR2 SVGIG, per germline (reference sequence). CDR3: CAWSGAGGVNTGELFF. In nucleotides, the CDR3 is TGTGCCTGGAGTGGAGCGGGGGGGGTTAACACCGGGGAGCTGTTTTTT.